A selection of T cell receptor beta chains follows, all from one sample in a study of OX40 agonist ivuxolimab in advanced cancers. Clones were read by immunoSEQ multiplex PCR, and TCRdb kept only the in-frame ones, dropping some. Altogether 57,000 or so clones are present, around 83% being singletons, with the ten largest covering roughly 0.6%. The sample here was CD4+ or CD8+ T cells sorted from blood, taken in a trial of the OX40 agonist ivuxolimab. The receptors were sampled from an adult with an advanced solid tumor such as melanoma, head and neck, liver or kidney cancer. Both conserved end residues are part of each CDR3. D genes are given only for firm matches. Size is stated for part of the rows, as once, few or many counts, or as a class when the clone is expanded.

V	D	J	size	CDR3	DNA
TRBV7-3	-	TRBJ2-6	once	CASSSPRSSGANVLTF	TGTGCCAGCAGCTCTCCGAGAAGCTCTGGGGCCAACGTCCTGACTTTC
TRBV4-3	TRBD1	TRBJ1-4	few	CASSQDRTGGGEKLFF	TGCGCCAGCAGCCAAGATAGGACAGGTGGAGGTGAAAAACTGTTTTTT
TRBV7-2	-	TRBJ1-6	-	CASSLRMADSPLHF	TGTGCCAGCAGCTTACGAATGGCGGATTCACCCCTCCACTTT
TRBV5-6	-	TRBJ1-2	-	CASSSLRTSNYGYTF	TGTGCCAGCAGCTCGTTGCGTACCTCTAACTATGGCTACACCTTC
TRBV30	-	TRBJ1-5	-	CAWSLGINNQPQHF	TGTGCCTGGAGTCTGGGGATCAACAATCAGCCCCAGCATTTT
TRBV27	-	TRBJ1-6	-	CASRELSSYNSPLHF	TGTGCCAGCCGGGAATTGAGCTCCTATAATTCACCCCTCCACTTT
TRBV7-9	-	TRBJ2-7	-	CASSIAWNEQYF	TGTGCCAGCAGTATTGCATGGAACGAGCAGTACTTC
TRBV15	-	TRBJ2-6	-	CATSRDLQGGSGANVLTF	TGTGCCACCAGCAGAGATCTGCAGGGGGGTTCTGGGGCCAACGTCCTGACTTTC
TRBV4-3	TRBD1	TRBJ1-6	-	CASSQDTTGAGSPLHF	TGCGCCAGCAGCCAAGATACCACAGGGGCGGGATCACCCCTCCACTTT
TRBV7-2	-	TRBJ2-7	-	CASSLVPGDLYEQYF	TGTGCCAGCAGCTTAGTTCCAGGAGACCTCTACGAGCAGTACTTC
TRBV6-5	-	TRBJ1-2	-	CASSYLRGPSYGYTF	TGTGCCAGCAGTTATTTAAGGGGACCCAGCTATGGCTACACCTTC
TRBV5-1	-	TRBJ2-7	once	CASSLAQTTYEQYF	TGCGCCAGCAGCTTGGCCCAGACAACATACGAGCAGTACTTC
TRBV7-8	TRBD1	TRBJ2-5	-	CASSYTGDLAQYF	TGTGCCAGCAGTTACACAGGGGACCTGGCCCAGTACTTC
TRBV2	-	TRBJ1-6	few	CASSERGRGGAPLHF	TGTGCCAGCAGTGAACGCGGGAGGGGGGGGGCACCCCTCCACTTT
TRBV5-1	-	TRBJ2-1	-	CASSPNRASSYNEQFF	TGCGCCAGCAGCCCCAACAGGGCGAGCTCCTACAATGAGCAGTTCTTC
TRBV27	TRBD1	TRBJ1-5	-	CASSLDWVRGRRNQPQHF	TGTGCCAGCAGTTTAGATTGGGTCAGGGGGAGACGCAATCAGCCCCAGCATTTT
TRBV6-5	-	TRBJ2-7	-	CASRAESGYEQYF	TGTGCCAGCAGAGCTGAAAGTGGTTACGAGCAGTACTTC
TRBV15	-	TRBJ1-5	-	CATSRGGGNQPQHF	TGTGCCACCAGCAGAGGAGGAGGCAATCAGCCCCAGCATTTT
TRBV2	-	TRBJ1-1	-	CASSPRRGTDTEAFF	TGTGCCAGCAGCCCGCGTCGGGGGACGGACACTGAAGCTTTCTTT
TRBV9	-	TRBJ2-7	-	CASSVTDNLREQYF	TGTGCCAGCAGCGTAACGGACAACCTTCGCGAGCAGTACTTC
TRBV9	TRBD1	TRBJ2-5	-	CASSVGDRGLETQYF	TGTGCCAGCAGCGTAGGGGACAGGGGTTTAGAGACCCAGTACTTC